These T cell receptor beta chains were read from a single sample in a study of T-cell memory formation after mild COVID-19. One entry per CDR3 protein, called by TCRdb with MiXCR from the 5' RACE reads. The top ten hold 20% to 25% of the sample, which has more than 150,000 distinct CDR3 sequences, roughly 23% seen once. The specimen was PBMCs or a T cell subset sorted from them (not recorded which). These receptors were obtained from an adult woman who had mild COVID-19 (a few samples of this study predate the infection). Cell type and time point are not known. Each CDR3 is given with its conserved first and last residue. The D gene is left open where the match is weak. Clone size, where shown, is once, few, many, or a class for clones that have expanded.

V	J	D	size	DNA	CDR3
TRBV29-1	TRBJ2-7	.	.	TGCAGCGTTGAAGACGGGAAAGGCTACGAGCAGTACTTC	CSVEDGKGYEQYF
TRBV27	TRBJ2-5	.	.	TGTGCCAGCAGTTTAGTTGGGTCTAAGACCCAGTACTTC	CASSLVGSKTQYF
TRBV7-9	TRBJ1-1	.	.	TGTGCCAGCAGCGCGGTACCGAATACTGAAGCTTTCTTT	CASSAVPNTEAFF
TRBV4-3	TRBJ2-1	.	.	TGCGCCAGCAGCCAATACCCGGGTAATGAGCAGTTCTTC	CASSQYPGNEQFF
TRBV20-1	TRBJ2-7	TRBD2	few	TGCAGTGCTAGGGGACGGGAGGACTACGAGCAGTACTTC	CSARGREDYEQYF
TRBV20-1	TRBJ2-7	.	.	TGCAGTGCTAGAGCAAGCAGGGTTTCGGAGGGCTACGAGCAGTACTTC	CSARASRVSEGYEQYF
TRBV24-1	TRBJ2-2	.	few	TGTGCCACCAGTGAACCCAGAGGAGCGACCTACACCGGGGAGCTGTTTTTT	CATSEPRGATYTGELFF
TRBV4-1	TRBJ1-6	.	.	TGCGCCAGCAGCCCATCGGTAAGGGAAGGTTCACCCCTCCACTTT	CASSPSVREGSPLHF
TRBV19	TRBJ2-3	.	.	TGTGCCAGTAAGGCAGGGAGAACTAGCACAGATACGCAGTATTTT	CASKAGRTSTDTQYF
TRBV6-5	TRBJ2-7	.	.	TGTGCCAGCAGTTCCTCGAACTACGAGCAGTACTTC	CASSSSNYEQYF
TRBV6-1	TRBJ2-7	.	.	TGTGCCAGCAGTGTCTTGACCCTCGAGGCAGCCTACGAGCAGTACTTC	CASSVLTLEAAYEQYF
TRBV7-9	TRBJ1-5	TRBD1	few	TGTGCCAGCAGCCCACTACAGGGGGCTCAGCCCCAGCATTTT	CASSPLQGAQPQHF
TRBV4-3	TRBJ2-1	.	few	TGCGCCAGCAGCCTCTCTCCGGGGCGGATGAATGAGCAGTTCTTC	CASSLSPGRMNEQFF
TRBV10-3	TRBJ1-2	.	.	TGTGCCATCAGGGACAGTCTCTCTAACTATGGCTACACCTTC	CAIRDSLSNYGYTF
TRBV6-5	TRBJ1-4	.	.	TGTGCCAGCAGTTACTCGGGCTCGATTAATGAAAAACTGTTTTTT	CASSYSGSINEKLFF
TRBV5-1	TRBJ1-1	.	few	TGCGCCACCTCGTACGGGAACACTGAAGCTTTCTTT	CATSYGNTEAFF
TRBV12-3/TRBV12-4	TRBJ1-2	TRBD1	few	TGTGCCAGCGGCCCTGTAACAGGGGAACTCTATGGCTACACCTTC	CASGPVTGELYGYTF